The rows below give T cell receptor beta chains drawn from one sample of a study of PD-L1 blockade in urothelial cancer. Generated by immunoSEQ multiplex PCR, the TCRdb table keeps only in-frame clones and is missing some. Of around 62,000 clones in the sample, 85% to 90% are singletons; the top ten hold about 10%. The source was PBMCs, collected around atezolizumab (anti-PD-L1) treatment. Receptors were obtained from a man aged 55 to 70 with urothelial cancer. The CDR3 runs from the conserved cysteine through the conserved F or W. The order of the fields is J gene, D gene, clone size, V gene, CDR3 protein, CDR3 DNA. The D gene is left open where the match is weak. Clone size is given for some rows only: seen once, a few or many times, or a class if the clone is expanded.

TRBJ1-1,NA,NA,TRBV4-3,CASSQESGIGTEAFF,TGCGCCAGCAGCCAAGAAAGCGGGATAGGGACTGAAGCTTTCTTT
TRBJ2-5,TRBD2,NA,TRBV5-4,CASSFTGLAGGRGRETQYF,TGTGCCAGCAGCTTCACGGGACTAGCGGGAGGGCGAGGAAGAGAGACCCAGTACTTC
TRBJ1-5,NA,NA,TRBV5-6,CASSFQSNQPQHF,TGTGCCAGCAGCTTCCAAAGCAATCAGCCCCAGCATTTT
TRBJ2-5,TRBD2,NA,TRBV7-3,CASSTRGELAETQYF,TGTGCCAGCAGCACCCGGGGGGAGCTGGCCGAGACCCAGTACTTC
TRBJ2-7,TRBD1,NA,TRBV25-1,CASSENLGQSYEQYF,TGTGCCAGCAGTGAAAACTTGGGACAGTCCTACGAGCAGTACTTC
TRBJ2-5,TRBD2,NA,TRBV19,CASSMTSGYPWETQYF,TGTGCCAGTAGTATGACTAGCGGGTACCCATGGGAGACCCAGTACTTC
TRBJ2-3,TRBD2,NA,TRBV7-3,CASSLIGTSGGVTDTQYF,TGTGCCAGCAGCTTAATCGGGACTAGCGGGGGGGTCACAGATACGCAGTATTTT
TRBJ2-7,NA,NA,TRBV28,CASSPGEQYYEQYF,TGTGCCAGCAGTCCCGGGGAGCAATACTACGAGCAGTACTTC
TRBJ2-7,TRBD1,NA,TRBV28,CASSLDRGPYEQYF,TGTGCCAGCAGTCTGGACAGGGGGCCCTACGAGCAGTACTTC
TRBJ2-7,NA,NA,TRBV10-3,CAISESGAVDEQYF,TGTGCCATCAGTGAGTCGGGGGCTGTCGACGAGCAGTACTTC
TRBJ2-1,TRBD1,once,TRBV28,CASSSGTGMYNEQFF,TGTGCCAGCAGTTCCGGGACAGGGATGTACAATGAGCAGTTCTTC
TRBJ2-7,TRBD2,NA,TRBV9,CASSKGSAGVHEQYF,TGTGCCAGCAGCAAAGGTAGCGCGGGAGTTCACGAGCAGTACTTC
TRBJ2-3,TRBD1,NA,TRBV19,CASSIDPGGRQYF,TGTGCCAGTAGTATAGATCCAGGGGGTAGGCAGTATTTT
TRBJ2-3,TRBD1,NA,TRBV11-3,CASSLTGLRDTQYF,TGTGCCAGCAGCTTGACAGGGTTGAGAGATACGCAGTATTTT
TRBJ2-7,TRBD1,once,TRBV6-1,CASSENRGYEQYF,TGTGCCAGCAGTGAGAACAGGGGCTACGAGCAGTACTTC
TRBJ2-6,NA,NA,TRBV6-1,CATSRVGANVLTF,TGTGCCACCTCCCGGGTTGGGGCCAACGTCCTGACTTTC
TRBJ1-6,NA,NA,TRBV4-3,CASSQGGGARNSPLHF,TGCGCCAGCAGCCAAGGAGGGGGGGCGCGTAATTCACCCCTCCACTTT
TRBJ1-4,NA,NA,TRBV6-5,CASSYSGGLGEKLFF,TGTGCCAGCAGTTACTCCGGAGGGTTGGGTGAAAAACTGTTTTTT
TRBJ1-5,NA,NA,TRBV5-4,CASSFGGGNNQPQHF,TGTGCCAGCAGCTTTGGTGGGGGCAACAATCAGCCCCAGCATTTT
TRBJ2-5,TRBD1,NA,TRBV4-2,CASSRFTTGQETQYF,TGTGCCAGCAGCCGATTTACGACAGGGCAAGAGACCCAGTACTTC
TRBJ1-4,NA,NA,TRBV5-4,CASSLEPGNEKLFF,TGTGCCAGCAGCTTGGAGCCGGGGAATGAAAAACTGTTTTTT